This T cell receptor (beta chain) is drawn from a study of beta chain features in type 1 diabetes (dated by TCRdb to the late 2010s). Concerning the study at large: No differences in mean age, gender distribution, total cell number or subset yield were found between patients and healthy donors. In the study, recently diagnosed type 1 diabetes patients and matched healthy donors were compared on the TCRB repertoires of their sorted circulating CD4+ T cell subsets. A total of 85 million to 140 million sorted cells were examined across all samples, and a strong correlation was observed between cell number per subset and RNA yield. Regulatory and stem cell-like memory subsets were obtained from only 8 patients and roughly eight healthy donors, while naive and central memory subsets were obtained from all 28 donors. Results the study describes overall, beyond this receptor: Naive, central memory and regulatory TCRB repertoires appeared to be more alike among patients than among healthy donors. At VDJ recombination sites, patients with type 1 diabetes made fewer insertions and deleted more nucleotides, a pattern implying thymic rearrangement abnormalities. Because cDNA rather than genomic DNA was sequenced, highly expressing activated cells could have been over-represented, although no difference in activation and CD3 levels was found between groups. In all four CD4+ subsets, TCRB CDR3 length was moderately but significantly shorter in type 1 diabetes patients. PCR might favor shorter templates, but patient and control samples were amplified and corrected together, so any skew would affect both groups equally. HLA sub-analyses involved small numbers of individuals, so any influence of HLA type on TCRB rearrangement remained unresolved.

The germline V gene encodes CDR1 SGHRS and CDR2 YFSETQ. The CDR3 runs 15 residues from the cysteine to the phenylalanine. CDR3 DNA only is kept here, 45 bases in frame from base 1. Germline trimming: 2 bases from V, 5 bases from J; junction bases outside gene matches: 5. The entire isolated RNA was reverse transcribed using the High Capacity cDNA Reverse Transcription Kit, and thus expressed TCRB transcripts were sequenced. Deep immunoSEQ sequencing was performed on naive, central memory and regulatory T cell samples, with an average of roughly 4 million total reads per sample. After sorted cells were lysed in RLT buffer, RNA was extracted with DNase-treated RNeasy Micro or Mini kits, with the choice depending on cell number. Each cell subset was processed separately to prevent cross-contamination, with patient and healthy donor samples processed together. Using the immunoSEQ multiplex PCR, TCRB sequences were amplified from cDNA into 87-bp fragments spanning the CDR3 region. Sequencing of the amplicons was performed on the Illumina HiSeq platform. In the source study's methods: PCR bias was corrected computationally using synthetic template baselines, and reads within Hamming distance 2 were collapsed, with unmergeable singletons discarded. Reads were aligned to IMGT to assign V, D and J genes, CDR3 length, and insertions or deletions at six rearrangement sites. Within each subset, clonotype counts were normalized to sorted cell number, and only after that were true diversity and Gini coefficients computed with the tcR R package. The overlap coefficient, calculated on TCRB nucleotide sequences, was used to measure repertoire sharing. TCRdb limited this immuneACCESS table to in-frame rearrangements with V and J called. A share of clones is missing; checked studies link under half to unresolved V genes, and the rest is unexplained. That table supplies the V and J calls and clone size; D and trimming were determined from the DNA. This sample has around 200,000 clones in its table, and less than 15% of those were observed once. The biggest ten clones account for about 0.66% of the sample.

Regarding this clone: No cognate antigen has been identified for it. Base qualities are not recorded, but no much larger clone differs from it by a single base.

Each donor gave one peripheral blood draw, approximately 110 mL on average, collected into heparinised tubes. A BD FACSAria II was used to sort naive, central memory, regulatory and stem cell-like memory CD4+ T cells with a panel that included CD45RO, CCR7, CD25, CD127, CD95 and CD27. All sorted populations exceeded 98% purity. PBMCs were separated immediately by Lymphoprep density gradient centrifugation and were stained directly, without being cultured. Samples were stained and sorted in pairs, with one healthy donor and one patient per experiment, so that batch effects were minimized. The chain links TRBV5-1 with TRBJ2-1, with 9 junctional bases fitting TRBD2. What was sequenced was central memory CD4+ T cells from blood. The source is a woman younger than 30 in good health. At the DNA level, the sequence is TGCGCCAGCAGCTTTAGCGGGAGTTCGGACAATGAGCAGTTCTTC. This sequence encodes CASSFSGSSDNEQFF.